The present T cell receptor beta chain was sequenced within a study of OX40 agonist ivuxolimab in advanced cancers. As for the study in general: The patients' treatment was ivuxolimab, an agonistic anti-OX40 (CD134) antibody.

The method was immunoSEQ multiplex PCR; TCRdb's version includes in-frame clones alone and lacks a portion of them. The table shows approximately 72,000 clones, with almost 90% occurring only once. The germline V gene encodes CDR1 LNHDA and CDR2 SQIVND (reference sequence). V dropped 5 bases and J dropped 1 base, with 16 bases sitting between them. This CDR3 spans 16 amino acids. J is TRBJ2-3 and V is TRBV19; weak D call: TRBD2 (6 bases). The receptor was isolated from an adult with an advanced solid tumor such as melanoma, head and neck, liver or kidney cancer. Source: CD4+ or CD8+ T cells sorted from blood, taken in a trial of the OX40 agonist ivuxolimab. CDR3: CASSGSGRGGTDTQYF. The CDR3 region has the DNA TGTGCCAGTAGTGGGTCTGGACGCGGGGGCACAGATACGCAGTATTTT.